These 3 T cell receptor beta chains originate from one sample sequenced in a study of graft-versus-host responses after intestinal transplantation. Generated by immunoSEQ multiplex PCR, the TCRdb table keeps only in-frame clones and is missing some. The table records tens of thousands of clones, 92% of them present only once. The input for sequencing was PBMCs, taken 98 days after intestinal transplantation. These TCRs come from a human patient who received an intestinal transplant, so some T cells may come from the graft donor.

The V gene is TRBV7-8, the J gene TRBJ2-5, with 8 nucleotides matching TRBD2. The CDR3 length is 13 residues. The V gene's germline CDR1 is SGHVS and CDR2 FQNEAQ. Losses at the gene ends were 2 bases for V and 4 bases for J; bases not matched to a gene: 0. CDR3 sequence reads: CASSLLAGETQYF. The CDR3 coding sequence is TGTGCCAGCAGCTTACTAGCGGGAGAGACCCAGTACTTC.

The chain employs TRBV27 and TRBJ2-7, with 7 bases identical to TRBD2. This CDR3 region has 14 residues. With V trimmed by 6 bases and J by 12 bases, 17 bases remained unmatched. Germline values: CDR1 MNHEY, CDR2 SMNVEV (reference sequence). The chain's CDR3 is CASRPDTTLREAYF. CDR3 bases: TGTGCCAGCAGGCCTGACACTACCTTACGGGAGGCGTACTTC.

This clone was counted a single time. The rearrangement links TRBV10-1 to TRBJ2-4; perhaps TRBD1 as D (6 bases). There are 17 residues in the CDR3. V was clipped by 0 bases and J by 0 bases, with 12 bases between them. Germline lookup yields CDR1 WNHNN and CDR2 SYGVQD (reference sequence). CDR3 in DNA: TGCGCCAGCAGTGAGTCGATAGTACAGGGAGCCAAAAACATTCAGTACTTC. Its protein product is CASSESIVQGAKNIQYF.